This note documents a single TCR beta chain sequence. CDR1 is MNHEY, CDR2 SVGAGI, per germline. This CDR3 comprises 17 residues. The V gene end was trimmed by 2 bases and the J gene end by 2 bases; junction bases not matched to a gene: 3. None of the patients had undergone any treatment ahead of thyroid surgery. The data derive from a study of metastatic and nonmetastatic thyroid tumors. Study-level background: Malignant thyroid and benign thyroid patients provided blood and tumor or nodule tissue whose repertoires were compared.

Using MiXCR, TCRdb reanalyzed the PCR reads. The data hold roughly 16,000 clones, with about 25% observed a single time. This chain uses TRBV6-5 with TRBJ2-3, with 14 bases that match TRBD2. Sequencing was done on a sample of adjacent normal tissue. This receptor was obtained from a female donor with papillary thyroid cancer or a benign thyroid nodule (not recorded which). Some clones in this sample may be carry-over from other donors' samples. The CDR3 region has the DNA TGTGCCAGCAGTTACGGGGGACTAGCGGGGGCCACAGATACGCAGTATTTT. It specifies CASSYGGLAGATDTQYF.